This entry lists 18 T cell receptor beta chains sequenced from one sample in a study of blood T cell repertoires in COVID-19. TCRdb's copy holds only in-frame clones and misses some; the assay was immunoSEQ multiplex PCR. The sample yields approximately 220,000 clones, 83% seen once. The sequencing sample was made of PBMCs or T cells enriched from blood (not recorded which). All receptors derive from a woman between 40 and 50 years old who had been exposed to COVID-19.

The chain joins TRBV5-1 to TRBJ2-3, with D possibly matching TRBD1 (6 bases). The CDR3 is made up of 14 amino acids. CDR1 SGHRS and CDR2 YFSETQ come from the germline V gene. Trimming pared 4 bases from V and 2 bases from J, leaving 11 bases between. The CDR3 spells CASSLGQITDTQYF. The CDR3 DNA follows: TGCGCCAGCAGCCTCGGACAGATCACAGATACGCAGTATTTT.

This clone was observed once. The chain is built from TRBV19 and TRBJ1-2; 11 bases fit TRBD1. V dropped 6 bases and J dropped 4; count of bases not matched to a gene: 10. CDR1 LNHDA and CDR2 SQIVND come from the germline V gene (reference sequence). The CDR3 spans 16 residues. CDR3 residues: CASSDPGTGGSYGYTF. CDR3 in DNA: TGTGCCAGTAGCGACCCCGGGACAGGGGGAAGCTATGGCTACACCTTC.

The CDR3 coding sequence is TGTGCCAGCAGCTTGATCGGACAGGGAGTGGGAGAGACCCAGTACTTC. It encodes CASSLIGQGVGETQYF. V and J are TRBV11-1 and TRBJ2-5, with TRBD1 matching over 8 bases. V was pared by 3 bases and J by 4 bases, with 10 bases of the junction left unmatched. Germline V lookup: CDR1 SGHAT, CDR2 FQDESV (reference sequence). The CDR3 runs 16 residues.

The V call is TRBV4-2, the J call TRBJ1-1, with D possibly matching TRBD1 (6 bases). Germline-derived CDR1 and CDR2 are LGHNA and YNFKEQ. V gave up 4 bases and J gave up 1 base, with 13 bases separating them. CDR3 length: 15 amino acids. The CDR3 DNA sequence: TGTGCCAGCAGCCCGACTCCACAGGGGAACACTGAAGCTTTCTTT. Protein sequence: CASSPTPQGNTEAFF.

The chain employs TRBV6-2 or TRBV6-3 and TRBJ1-1; D remains ambiguous. Germline V CDR1 and CDR2: MNHEY, SVGEGT. This CDR3 is built from 14 residues. V dropped 5 bases and J dropped 9 bases, with 19 bases sitting between them. CDR3 DNA: TGTGCCAGCAGTCCCTCGACGGCTTCGGGAAAAGCTTTCTTT. Translated, it gives CASSPSTASGKAFF.

This chain joins TRBV6-2 or TRBV6-3 and TRBJ1-5, with 7 bases that match TRBD1. CDR3 length: 17 residues. From germline, CDR1 is MNHEY and CDR2 SVGEGT. The trim removed 2 bases at V and 2 bases at J, leaving 9 bases unmatched. The CDR3 loop reads CASSYQNRGEGNQPQHF. CDR3 in DNA: TGTGCCAGCAGTTACCAAAACAGGGGAGAGGGCAATCAGCCCCAGCATTTT.

The chain employs TRBV28 and TRBJ2-7, with D possibly TRBD2 on 6 matching bases. The CDR3 extends over 15 amino acids. Germline V lookup: CDR1 MDHEN, CDR2 SYDVKM. The V end lost 6 bases, the J end lost 0 bases, and 15 bases lay between the germline ends. The CDR3: CASRPGTSSSYEQYF. The CDR3, as DNA: TGTGCCAGCAGACCCGGGACTTCGAGCTCCTACGAGCAGTACTTC.

This clone was counted a single time. This chain connects TRBV6-1 to TRBJ2-4, with D possibly being TRBD2 (7 bases). CDR1 and CDR2 from the germline V gene are MNHNS and SASEGT. Trimming took 0 bases from V and 6 from J, leaving 15 bases between them. The CDR3 runs 16 residues. Here the CDR3 reads CASSEAGEGGGNIQYF. CDR3 sequence (DNA): TGTGCCAGCAGTGAAGCTGGGGAGGGGGGCGGAAACATTCAGTACTTC.

In its sample, this clone was seen once. This chain connects TRBV3-1 (or the pseudogene TRBV3-2) to TRBJ1-1; 7 bases are shared with TRBD1. The CDR3 sequence is 12 residues long. V lost 4 bases, J lost 8 bases, and 4 bases stayed unmatched. CDR1 LGHDT and CDR2 YNNKEL come from the germline V gene (reference sequence). CDR3 coding DNA: TGTGCCAGCAGCCTCGTACAGGGGGAAGCTTTCTTT. Its protein product is CASSLVQGEAFF.

This clone occurred once. V is TRBV18 and J is TRBJ1-4; D remains unclear. Trimming stripped 3 bases from V and 8 bases from J, with 10 bases between. CDR1 and CDR2 from the germline V gene are KGHSH and LQKENI. The CDR3 has 13 residues. The CDR3 DNA follows: TGTGCCAGCTCACCCCGGACGGGGGAAAAACTGTTTTTT. Protein sequence: CASSPRTGEKLFF.

The chain links TRBV2 to TRBJ1-1, with a possible D match to TRBD1 (5 bases). Trimming shortened V by 6 bases and J by 1 base, and 12 bases separated the two germline ends. The length of the CDR3 is 14 residues. Germline V gives CDR1 SNHLY, CDR2 FYNNEI. The CDR3 sequence: CASRFDRQNTEAFF. The CDR3 DNA is TGTGCCAGCAGATTTGACAGACAGAACACTGAAGCTTTCTTT.

In this sample, this clone turned up a few times. The junction does not match germline at one end; this may be a read error. This chain uses TRBV19 with TRBJ1-5, with D possibly being TRBD1 (5 bases). This CDR3 contains 14 residues. Germline CDR1 LNHDA, CDR2 SQIVND (reference sequence). CDR3 nucleotide sequence: TGTGCCGGTAGCGGGGGTAGGGACCATCAGCCCCAGCATTTT. It codes for CAGSGGRDHQPQHF.

The V gene is TRBV6-2 or TRBV6-3, the J gene TRBJ2-7; 12 nucleotides align to TRBD2. Trimming took 5 bases from V and 1 from J; bases not matched to a gene: 9. This CDR3 comprises 17 residues. Germline CDR1 is MNHEY and CDR2 is SVGEGT. DNA for the CDR3: TGTGCCAGCAGTCGGCCCCCCGGGACTAGCGGGTCCTACGAGCAGTACTTC. This translates into CASSRPPGTSGSYEQYF.

This clone has only a few counts. The J gene is TRBJ1-1, the V gene TRBV19; no clear D. The CDR3 length is 13 residues. Deletions cut 3 bases from V and 8 bases from J, with 13 bases between. CDR1 is LNHDA, CDR2 SQIVND, per germline (reference sequence). CDR3 coding DNA: TGTGCCAGTAGTATCGCGACACTCGCAGAAGCTTTCTTT. It translates to CASSIATLAEAFF.

J is TRBJ2-5 and V is TRBV11-1, with D maybe TRBD2 (5 bases). Per the germline V gene, CDR1 is SGHAT and CDR2 is FQDESV (reference sequence). V was cut by 4 bases and J by 5 bases, with 17 bases left in between. There are 15 residues in the CDR3. CDR3 DNA: TGTGCCAGCAGCTCGACCGACGGGGTTGCGGAGACCCAGTACTTC. Its protein product is CASSSTDGVAETQYF.

This clone was found a few times. This rearrangement joins TRBV6-5 to TRBJ2-3, with TRBD2 as a possible D gene (5 bases). V was clipped by 5 bases and J by 0 bases, with 12 bases between them. The CDR3 covers 15 residues. CDR1 is MNHEY, CDR2 SVGAGI, per germline. The CDR3 sequence is CASSHSGPSTDTQYF. The CDR3 DNA sequence: TGTGCCAGCAGTCACAGCGGTCCTAGCACAGATACGCAGTATTTT.

The gene calls are TRBV6-2 or TRBV6-3 and TRBJ1-2; the match to TRBD1 covers 9 bases. CDR1 MNHEY and CDR2 SVGEGT come from the germline V gene. The CDR3 is 12 amino acids. Trimming removed 2 bases from V and 10 bases from J; junction bases left unmatched: 2. The CDR3 sequence is CASSYDRGAYTF. CDR3 DNA sequence: TGTGCCAGCAGTTACGACAGGGGGGCCTACACCTTC.

V usage is TRBV18 and J usage is TRBJ1-1; 9 positions agree with TRBD1. This CDR3 comprises 15 residues. Germline V gene data show CDR1 as KGHSH and CDR2 as LQKENI. The junction had 7 bases not matched to a gene; V was cut back by 6 bases and J by 2 bases. CDR3 DNA sequence: TGTGCCAGCTCTGGGACAGGGACAATTAACACTGAAGCTTTCTTT. Translating it yields CASSGTGTINTEAFF.